One sample yielded the 18 T cell receptor beta chains listed below, sequenced in a study of early T cells in non-severe SARS-CoV-2 infection. TCRdb fed the 5' RACE reads into MiXCR, producing one record per CDR3 protein. The repertoire includes about 84,000 distinct CDR3 sequences, about 12% of them detected once, and under 3% sits in the top ten. Sequencing was carried out using whole blood. The receptors were sampled from an adult who was a healthcare worker with PCR-confirmed SARS-CoV-2 infection or an uninfected control (not recorded which).

The rearrangement uses TRBV11-2 and TRBJ2-5; D possibly corresponds to TRBD2 (6 bases). The V gene lost 5 bases and the J gene lost 3 bases, with 19 bases spanning the gap. CDR1 and CDR2 (germline): SGHAT, FQNNGV. The CDR3 has 16 residues. The CDR3 DNA follows: TGTGCCAGCAGCGCCGGGACTTCAACCCCCAAAGAGACCCAGTACTTC. This encodes CASSAGTSTPKETQYF. Drawing the rest from reference TRBV11-2 and TRBJ2-5, the complete variable domain is EAGVAQSPRYKIIEKRQSVAFWCNPISGHATLYWYQQILGQGPKLLIQFQNNGVVDDSQLPKDRFSAERLKGVDSTLKIQPAKLEDSAVYLCASSAGTSTPKETQYFGPGTRLLVL.

This clonotype was seen a handful of times. The V and J genes are TRBV7-9 and TRBJ1-5, with D possibly TRBD1 on 6 matching bases. The CDR3 has 17 amino acids. V dropped 1 base and J dropped 2 bases, with 15 bases sitting between them. Germline V gives CDR1 SEHNR, CDR2 FQNEAQ (reference sequence). The CDR3 DNA reads as TGTGCCAGCAGCTTAGATCCGGGACACATGGGCAATCAGCCCCAGCATTTT. Translating it yields CASSLDPGHMGNQPQHF.

V usage is TRBV5-6 and J usage is TRBJ2-4; TRBD2 is a possible D gene (5 bases). Trimming took off 0 bases at V and 15 bases at J, with 16 bases between the two ends. Germline V CDR1 and CDR2: SGHDT, YYEEEE. CDR3 length: 13 residues. The CDR3 is CASSLASRTVRYF. The DNA for the CDR3 is TGTGCCAGCAGCTTGGCCTCCAGGACTGTGAGGTACTTC.

The chain is built from TRBV5-6 and TRBJ1-4, with D unclear. There are 14 residues in the CDR3. V was pared by 1 base and J by 5 bases, with 9 bases between. The germline V gene encodes CDR1 SGHDT and CDR2 YYEEEE. This chain's CDR3 is CASSLTSKNEKLFF. CDR3 DNA: TGTGCCAGCAGCTTGACCTCAAAAAATGAAAAACTGTTTTTT.

This clonotype was seen many times. The chain combines TRBV5-1 with TRBJ2-4; TRBD2 matches at 9 bases. The length of the CDR3 is 16 residues. CDR1 and CDR2 from the germline V gene are SGHRS and YFSETQ. V gave up 4 bases and J gave up 8 bases; unmatched junction bases: 13. CDR3 protein: CASSPLAGGPSDIQYF. CDR3 bases: TGCGCCAGCAGCCCCCTTGCGGGGGGGCCTAGTGACATTCAGTACTTC.

The chain employs TRBV2 and TRBJ2-1; D call uncertain. This CDR3 is 13 amino acids long. Deletions cut 10 bases from V and 0 bases from J, with 10 bases between. CDR1 and CDR2 from the germline V gene are SNHLY and FYNNEI. Here the CDR3 reads CATRSGSYNEQFF. DNA of the CDR3: TGTGCCACCCGGTCGGGCTCCTACAATGAGCAGTTCTTC. Supplemented by reference TRBV2 and TRBJ2-1, the full variable domain reads EPEVTQTPSHQVTQMGQEVILRCVPISNHLYFYWYRQILGQKVEFLVSFYNNEISEKSEIFDDQFSVERPDGSNFTLKIRSTKLEDSAMYFCATRSGSYNEQFFGPGTRLTVL.

This clonotype turned up a few times. This chain joins TRBV6-5 and TRBJ2-1; D is ambiguous. The germline V gene has CDR1 MNHEY and CDR2 SVGAGI. The CDR3 has 15 amino acids. Trimming left V 5 bases short and J 0 bases short, with 11 bases between. The CDR3 region has the DNA TGTGCCAGCAGTAACCAGCCGAGCTCCTACAATGAGCAGTTCTTC. Amino acid sequence: CASSNQPSSYNEQFF.

This clonotype has just a few counts. This chain links TRBV10-1 with TRBJ2-3; 9 bases are a match to TRBD2. Germline V gene lookup returns CDR1 WNHNN and CDR2 SYGVQD (reference sequence). This CDR3 contains 15 residues. Trimming removed 6 bases from V and 4 bases from J; junction bases left unmatched: 8. The CDR3 reads CASSPTRLAADTQYF. In DNA, the CDR3 is TGCGCCAGCAGCCCCACCCGACTAGCGGCAGATACGCAGTATTTT.

This clonotype was seen a few times. The chain has TRBV6-1 and TRBJ1-3, with no clear D. Per germline, CDR1 MNHNS and CDR2 SASEGT. This CDR3 has 15 residues. V shed 7 bases and J shed 0 bases, with 13 bases lying between them. CDR3 loop: CASKTSGFSGNTIYF. CDR3 in DNA: TGTGCCAGCAAGACCAGTGGATTCTCTGGAAACACCATATATTTT.

This clonotype was seen more than once but under ten times. The CDR3 sequence is CASSLQLAGIEQYF. For the CDR3, the DNA is TGTGCCAGCAGCTTACAGCTAGCGGGGATAGAGCAGTACTTC. The rearrangement links TRBV7-8 to TRBJ2-7, with 9 bases identical to TRBD2. The CDR3 loop spans 14 amino acids. Unmatched junction bases numbered 6, after V lost 2 bases and J lost 7 bases. The germline V gene has CDR1 SGHVS and CDR2 FQNEAQ.

This clonotype was counted only a few times. The V gene is TRBV5-1, the J gene TRBJ1-6, with 7 bases that match TRBD1. The CDR3 has 16 residues. The V and J ends lost 4 bases and 6 bases, in that order; junction bases with no gene match: 10. Per the germline V gene, CDR1 is SGHRS and CDR2 is YFSETQ. CDR3 DNA: TGCGCCAGCAGCGCATCGACCAGGGGGGGTAATTCACCCCTCCACTTT. Translated: CASSASTRGGNSPLHF.

This clonotype has ten or more counts. The chain carries TRBV5-6 and TRBJ2-3; 7 bases match TRBD2. V shed 4 bases and J 6 bases; nucleotides not matched to a gene: 14. Germline V CDR1 and CDR2: SGHDT, YYEEEE. The CDR3 loop spans 16 amino acids. CDR3 amino acids: CASSRDYPQAGDTQYF. As DNA, the CDR3 is TGTGCCAGCAGCAGGGACTACCCGCAGGCGGGGGATACGCAGTATTTT.

This clonotype was detected many times. The chain carries TRBV4-1 and TRBJ1-1; D unresolved. The germline V gene has CDR1 MGHRA and CDR2 YSYEKL. The V and J ends lost 3 bases and 4 bases respectively, with 12 bases between them. The CDR3 spans 14 residues. The CDR3 spells CASSHTGSSTEAFF. The CDR3 coding sequence is TGCGCCAGCAGCCACACCGGGTCAAGCACTGAAGCTTTCTTT.

This clonotype showed up many times. The CDR3 sequence is CASSPLTGGDTEAFF. CDR3 coding DNA: TGTGCCAGCAGCCCACTAACAGGGGGTGACACTGAAGCTTTCTTT. The rearrangement links TRBV12-3 or TRBV12-4 to TRBJ1-1, with 8 bases aligning to TRBD1. V lost 6 bases to trimming and J lost 3 bases; unmatched junction nucleotides: 9. This CDR3 is built from 15 residues.

This clonotype was seen repeatedly, ten times or more. The V and J genes are TRBV7-2 and TRBJ1-2; D remains unclear. CDR3 size: 13 residues. Germline lookup yields CDR1 SGHTA and CDR2 FQGNSA. Between the trimmed V and J ends, which lost 1 base and 8 bases, there was a span of 11 bases. The CDR3 here is CASSLGAGSGYTF. CDR3 nucleotides: TGTGCCAGCAGCTTAGGGGCAGGCTCAGGCTACACCTTC.

The genes are TRBV9 and TRBJ2-5; TRBD2 matches 7 bases. Germline lookup yields CDR1 SGDLS and CDR2 YYNGEE. The CDR3 has 15 residues. V shed 4 bases and J 4 bases; nucleotides not matched to a gene: 10. Written as DNA, the CDR3 is TGTGCCAGCAGCATTCCCTTAGGGAGGGGAGAGACCCAGTACTTC. Translated: CASSIPLGRGETQYF.

There are many counts of this clonotype. The chain employs TRBV27 and TRBJ2-3, with 7 bases that match TRBD1. The trim removed 5 bases at V and 1 base at J, leaving 15 bases unmatched. CDR3 size: 18 residues. Germline CDR1 reads MNHEY; CDR2 reads SMNVEV (reference sequence). In DNA form, the CDR3 reads TGTGCCAGCAGTCATTACCCTCACAGGGGATCGGGCACAGATACGCAGTATTTT. This translates into CASSHYPHRGSGTDTQYF.

This clonotype was detected ten times or more. The chain employs TRBV7-2 and TRBJ2-1; TRBD2 is a possible D gene (7 bases). Germline CDR1 and CDR2: SGHTA and FQGNSA. V was shortened by 1 base and J by 6 bases, with 13 bases between the two germline ends. This CDR3 is built from 15 residues. In DNA, the CDR3 is TGTGCCAGCAGCTTAGTCCCAGGGGAGGGCAATGAGCAGTTCTTC. This translates into CASSLVPGEGNEQFF.